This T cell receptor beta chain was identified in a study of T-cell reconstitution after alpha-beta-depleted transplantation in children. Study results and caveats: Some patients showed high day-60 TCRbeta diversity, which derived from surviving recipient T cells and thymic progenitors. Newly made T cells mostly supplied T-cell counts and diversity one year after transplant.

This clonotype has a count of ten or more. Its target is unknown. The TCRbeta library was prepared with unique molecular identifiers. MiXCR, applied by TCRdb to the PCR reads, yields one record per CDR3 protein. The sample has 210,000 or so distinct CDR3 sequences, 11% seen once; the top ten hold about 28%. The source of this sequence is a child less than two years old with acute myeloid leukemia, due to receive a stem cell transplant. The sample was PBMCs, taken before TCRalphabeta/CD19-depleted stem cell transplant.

The CDR3 here is CASSLSPSGTDTQYF. CDR3 DNA sequence: TGTGCCAGCAGTTTATCTCCTAGCGGGACAGATACGCAGTATTTT. The V gene is TRBV27, the J gene TRBJ2-3; 8 bases match TRBD2. This CDR3 has 15 residues. The V and J ends lost 0 bases and 3 bases, in that order; junction bases with no gene match: 2. CDR1 MNHEY and CDR2 SMNVEV come from the germline V gene (reference sequence).